The 27 T cell receptor beta chains given below trace back to one sample, sequenced in a study of T cell repertoires in cytomegalovirus infection. Each CDR3 protein gets one entry after TCRdb re-called the reads with MiXCR. Here the sample spans 400,000 to 600,000 distinct CDR3 sequences, about 42% being singletons. For these TCRs, the target antigens are not known. Material: cultured PBMCs, obtained from culture after CMV antigen stimulation. Every receptor here comes from a human donor in good health (CMV status not recorded). Some clones in this sample may be carry-over from other donors' samples.

The V and J genes are TRBV6-6 and TRBJ2-5; TRBD2 aligns across 7 bases. The CDR3 has 14 residues. Per the germline V gene, CDR1 is MNHNY and CDR2 is SVGAGI (reference sequence). Trimming removed 6 bases from V and 5 bases from J; junction bases left unmatched: 9. The CDR3 DNA sequence: TGTGCCAGCAGAGTTAGACTAGCCAGCGAGACCCAGTACTTC. Encoded protein: CASRVRLASETQYF.

The rearrangement joins TRBV6-1 to TRBJ2-1; D is possibly TRBD1 (6 bases). The CDR3 covers 13 residues. V was pared by 5 bases and J by 6 bases, with 11 bases between. Germline V gives CDR1 MNHNS, CDR2 SASEGT. The CDR3 DNA follows: TGTGCCAGCAGTTCACAAGGGGGCAATGAGCAGTTCTTC. This gives the protein CASSSQGGNEQFF.

This chain joins TRBV6-2 or TRBV6-3 and TRBJ2-7; D gene unclear. This CDR3 is 16 amino acids long. Germline V CDR1 and CDR2: MNHEY, SVGEGT. V lost 0 bases to trimming and J lost 0 bases, with 12 bases between them. The CDR3 reads CASSYSPRTNSYEQYF. The CDR3 DNA sequence: TGTGCCAGCAGTTACTCTCCGCGGACCAACTCCTACGAGCAGTACTTC.

This clonotype was seen a few times. The chain links TRBV7-2 to TRBJ1-2, with TRBD1 identical over 9 bases. This CDR3 spans 15 amino acids. Germline V gene lookup returns CDR1 SGHTA and CDR2 FQGNSA. The V and J ends lost 6 bases and 8 bases, in that order; junction bases with no gene match: 13. The CDR3 region is CASSPKTGGVEGYTF. In DNA, the CDR3 is TGTGCCAGCAGTCCGAAGACAGGGGGGGTAGAGGGCTACACCTTC. Together with reference TRBV7-2 and TRBJ1-2, the CDR3 gives the full variable domain: GAGVSQSPSNKVTEKGKDVELRCDPISGHTALYWYRQSLGQGLEFLIYFQGNSAPDKSGLPSDRFSAERTGGSVSTLTIQRTQQEDSAVYLCASSPKTGGVEGYTFGSGTRLTVV.

This clonotype was observed a single time. The chain carries TRBV5-1 and TRBJ2-4; 8 positions match TRBD2. CDR1 is SGHRS, CDR2 YFSETQ, per germline. J gave up 6 bases and V 3 bases, and 8 bases lay outside the gene matches. The CDR3 has 15 amino acids. CDR3 DNA sequence: TGCGCCAGCAGCTCGTACGGGGGGGCGGGAAACATTCAGTACTTC. This encodes CASSSYGGAGNIQYF.

The chain is built from TRBV7-2 and TRBJ2-7, with 14 bases matching TRBD2. Trimming cost V 4 bases and J 7 bases; bases outside gene matches: 6. This CDR3 has 15 amino acids. Germline assignment: CDR1 SGHTA and CDR2 FQGNSA. The CDR3 loop reads CASSWTSGRPEEQYF. For the CDR3, the DNA is TGTGCCAGCAGCTGGACTAGCGGGAGGCCGGAAGAGCAGTACTTC. Full variable domain (outside the CDR3, taken from reference TRBV7-2 and TRBJ2-7): GAGVSQSPSNKVTEKGKDVELRCDPISGHTALYWYRQSLGQGLEFLIYFQGNSAPDKSGLPSDRFSAERTGGSVSTLTIQRTQQEDSAVYLCASSWTSGRPEEQYFGPGTRLTVT.

This chain connects TRBV19 to TRBJ2-3; D not certain. Per the germline V gene, CDR1 is LNHDA and CDR2 is SQIVND (reference sequence). The germline V and J ends were trimmed by 3 bases and 7 bases, with 17 bases remaining between them. CDR3 size: 15 residues. The CDR3 sequence is CASSMTAGTSNTQYF. DNA of the CDR3: TGTGCCAGTAGTATGACCGCAGGAACATCAAATACGCAGTATTTT. Full variable domain (rest looked up from reference TRBV19 and TRBJ2-3): DGGITQSPKYLFRKEGQNVTLSCEQNLNHDAMYWYRQDPGQGLRLIYYSQIVNDFQKGDIAEGYSVSREKKESFPLTVTSAQKNPTAFYLCASSMTAGTSNTQYFGPGTRLTVL.

V is TRBV29-1 and J is TRBJ2-1; D possibly uses TRBD1 or TRBD2 (5 bases each). The CDR3 length is 11 residues. CDR1 and CDR2 (germline): SQVTM, ANQGSEA. V was shortened by 4 bases and J by 12 bases, with 13 bases between the two germline ends. In DNA form, the CDR3 reads TGCAGCGTTGCTTCGGGGCAGGGGCAGTTCTTC. Its translation is CSVASGQGQFF.

The chain links TRBV28 to TRBJ2-5; perhaps TRBD1 as D (5 bases). Germline V CDR1 and CDR2: MDHEN, SYDVKM. The CDR3 runs to 14 residues. V was clipped by 8 bases and J by 3 bases, with 16 bases between them. CDR3 nucleotides: TGTGCCAGCTCTCAGGGATTAGAGGAAGAGACCCAGTACTTC. It yields the protein CASSQGLEEETQYF.

This clonotype showed up just once. The chain couples TRBV12-3 or TRBV12-4 to TRBJ1-5, with D maybe TRBD1 (6 bases). V was clipped by 6 bases and J by 7 bases, with 10 bases between them. This CDR3 has 12 amino acids. The CDR3 loop is CASRVQGQPQHF. The DNA of the CDR3 is TGTGCCAGCAGAGTTCAGGGGCAGCCCCAGCATTTT.

The chain combines TRBV6-1 with TRBJ2-1, with D possibly TRBD2 on 5 matching bases. Trimming pared 10 bases from V and 7 bases from J, leaving 17 bases between. The germline V gene encodes CDR1 MNHNS and CDR2 SASEGT. This CDR3 is built from 13 residues. CDR3 nucleotides: TGTGCCACCGACGTCGGGGTTATTAATGAGCAGTTCTTC. Translating gives CATDVGVINEQFF.

This clonotype appeared a few times. The chain recombines TRBV7-6 with TRBJ2-5; weak D call: TRBD1 (5 bases). Germline assignment: CDR1 SGHVS and CDR2 FNYEAQ. V was shortened by 7 bases and J by 5 bases, with 26 bases between the two germline ends. The CDR3 is 17 residues long. This CDR3 reads CASKLRPQANPGETQYF. In DNA form, the CDR3 reads TGTGCCAGCAAGCTTAGGCCACAGGCCAACCCAGGGGAGACCCAGTACTTC.

The chain couples TRBV27 to TRBJ1-5, with D possibly being TRBD1 (6 bases). The length of the CDR3 is 14 residues. Germline assignment: CDR1 MNHEY and CDR2 SMNVEV (reference sequence). Trimming shortened V by 5 bases and J by 7 bases, and 15 bases separated the two germline ends. The CDR3 DNA is TGTGCCAGCAGTCCACAGGGTTTAGACCAGCCCCAGCATTTT. Translated: CASSPQGLDQPQHF.

V usage is TRBV12-5 and J usage is TRBJ1-2; D not resolved. CDR3 length: 13 amino acids. The germline CDR1 and CDR2 sequences are LGHNT and FRNRAP. V was clipped by 2 bases and J by 3 bases, with 7 bases between them. The chain's CDR3 is CASGLSGDYGYTF. The CDR3 DNA sequence: TGTGCTAGTGGTTTGTCGGGCGACTATGGCTACACCTTC.

The chain carries TRBV6-5 and TRBJ2-2; TRBD2 matches at 9 bases. The V and J ends lost 1 base and 2 bases, in that order; junction bases with no gene match: 5. The CDR3 is made up of 17 amino acids. Germline loops: CDR1 MNHEY, CDR2 SVGAGI. CDR3 nucleotide sequence: TGTGCCAGCAGTTACTACGCGGGGGGGCCTAACACCGGGGAGCTGTTTTTT. It encodes CASSYYAGGPNTGELFF.

This clonotype came up a few times. J is TRBJ2-3 and V is TRBV7-2; D is perhaps TRBD1 (8 bases). The V and J ends lost 11 bases and 5 bases respectively, with 20 bases between them. There are 14 residues in the CDR3. Germline assignment: CDR1 SGHTA and CDR2 FQGNSA. In DNA form, the CDR3 reads TGTGCCGGGGGGGGCAGGGGGCGGGGAGATACGCAGTATTTT. It yields the protein CAGGGRGRGDTQYF.

In its sample, this clonotype was seen a few times. This sequence joins TRBV4-3 and TRBJ2-3; no definite D call. The CDR3 length is 13 residues. The germline V gene encodes CDR1 LGHNA and CDR2 YSLEER. The germline V and J ends were trimmed by 1 base and 6 bases, with 8 bases remaining between them. The CDR3 spells CASSQALGDTQYF. DNA for the CDR3: TGCGCCAGCAGCCAAGCTCTGGGGGATACGCAGTATTTT.

This clonotype has more than one count but fewer than ten. The chain has TRBV7-2 and TRBJ2-1; 10 positions match TRBD2. There are 19 residues in the CDR3. With 1 base clipped from V and 5 bases from J, the junction kept 14 bases outside the gene matches. Germline assignment: CDR1 SGHTA and CDR2 FQGNSA. The CDR3, as DNA: TGTGCCAGCAGCTTAGTACCTAGCGGGAGTCGAAAGTGGGACAATGAGCAGTTCTTC. Protein sequence: CASSLVPSGSRKWDNEQFF.

V usage is TRBV6-5 and J usage is TRBJ2-3; D not certain. V lost 5 bases, J lost 9 bases, and 9 bases lay in between. Germline values: CDR1 MNHEY, CDR2 SVGAGI. The CDR3 extends over 11 amino acids. CDR3: CASSGTGTQYF. The CDR3 DNA is TGTGCCAGCAGTGGAACCGGGACGCAGTATTTT.

This clonotype was detected a few times. The CDR3 nucleotides read TGCGCCAGCAGCCCTGGACCGGGACTAGCGGGAGTGGGGCAGTACTTC. It specifies CASSPGPGLAGVGQYF. The chain couples TRBV4-1 to TRBJ2-7; 14 bases match TRBD2. This CDR3 has 16 residues. Germline assignment: CDR1 MGHRA and CDR2 YSYEKL. With V trimmed by 4 bases and J by 9 bases, 11 bases remained unmatched.

This clonotype was picked up a small number of times. This chain uses TRBV7-2 with TRBJ2-7; 8 bases map to TRBD1. CDR1 SGHTA and CDR2 FQGNSA come from the germline V gene. This CDR3 region has 14 residues. The V segment lost 8 bases and the J segment 9 bases; nucleotides outside the gene matches: 15. The CDR3 sequence is CASDPGTGRIWQYF. The CDR3 nucleotides read TGTGCCAGCGACCCCGGGACAGGAAGGATCTGGCAGTACTTC.

V usage is TRBV7-2 and J usage is TRBJ2-2; D not certain. The CDR3 spans 13 residues. V was clipped by 2 bases and J by 4 bases, with 5 bases between them. CDR1 is SGHTA, CDR2 FQGNSA, per germline. The CDR3, as DNA: TGTGCCAGCAGCTTACAGAGCACCGGGGAGCTGTTTTTT. Protein sequence: CASSLQSTGELFF. Supplemented by reference TRBV7-2 and TRBJ2-2, the full variable domain reads GAGVSQSPSNKVTEKGKDVELRCDPISGHTALYWYRQSLGQGLEFLIYFQGNSAPDKSGLPSDRFSAERTGGSVSTLTIQRTQQEDSAVYLCASSLQSTGELFFGEGSRLTVL.

V is TRBV14 and J is TRBJ2-1; D is uncertain. The ends were cut back, 0 bases at V and 2 bases at J, with 8 bases in the middle. In germline, CDR1 is SGHDN, CDR2 FVKESK. This CDR3 region has 15 residues. The CDR3 is CASSQDQLAYNEQFF. The CDR3 region has the DNA TGTGCCAGCAGCCAAGACCAGCTAGCCTACAATGAGCAGTTCTTC.

This clonotype was detected a few times. V is TRBV12-3 or TRBV12-4 and J is TRBJ1-5, with unresolved D. The V end lost 3 bases, the J end lost 3 bases, and 12 bases lay between the germline ends. This CDR3 is 15 amino acids long. Written as DNA, the CDR3 is TGTGCCAGCAGTTTTGGCCGCCCAACCAATCAGCCCCAGCATTTT. It yields the protein CASSFGRPTNQPQHF.

This clonotype was seen more than once but under ten times. This sequence joins TRBV28 and TRBJ1-1; 7 bases fit TRBD1. The germline CDR1 and CDR2 sequences are MDHEN and SYDVKM. Germline trimming cut 6 bases from V and 0 bases from J; bases unmatched to any gene: 7. This CDR3 region has 15 residues. DNA of the CDR3: TGTGCCAGCAGCCCAGCGGACAGGCTGAACACTGAAGCTTTCTTT. Translation gives CASSPADRLNTEAFF.

The chain has TRBV5-1 and TRBJ2-7; D is unresolved. Germline CDR1 reads SGHRS; CDR2 reads YFSETQ. The CDR3 is 14 residues long. V was clipped by 2 bases and J by 0 bases, with 9 bases between them. The CDR3 loop is CASSFYPGSYEQYF. The CDR3 nucleotides read TGCGCCAGCAGCTTTTACCCAGGCTCCTACGAGCAGTACTTC.

This rearrangement joins TRBV7-2 to TRBJ2-3; 7 positions agree with TRBD1. The CDR3 runs to 16 residues. V gave up 3 bases and J gave up 0 bases; unmatched junction bases: 6. The germline gives CDR1 SGHTA, CDR2 FQGNSA. CDR3 amino acids: CASSFPGTASTDTQYF. CDR3 DNA sequence: TGTGCCAGCAGCTTCCCCGGGACAGCGAGCACAGATACGCAGTATTTT.